The next 14 T cell receptor beta chains were all read from a single sample in a study of cytomegalovirus exposure and HLA in healthy donors (dated by TCRdb to about 2017). Library generation was performed with the immunoSEQ multiplex PCR assay. A mixture of 60 forward primers for TCR Vbeta segments and 13 reverse primers for TCR Jbeta segments was used in the multiplex PCR. TCRdb carries this immuneACCESS record with in-frame sequences only. Its versions omit some clonotypes, under half of them owing to an unresolved V gene in the studies checked, with the rest unexplained. The sample table holds more than 200,000 clones, of which about 70% were seen once. The biggest ten clones account for around 3% of the sample. Sequenced: PBMCs. The receptors were sampled from a man aged 40-50 years in good health and CMV-seropositive.

This chain connects TRBV7-3 to TRBJ1-2, with D perhaps matching TRBD1 (5 bases). This CDR3 is built from 14 residues. The V end lost 5 bases, the J end lost 2 bases, and 12 bases lay between the germline ends. CDR1 is SGHTA and CDR2 is FQGTGA in the germline V gene. CDR3 amino acids: CASSRERQNYGYTF. CDR3 sequence (DNA): TGTGCCAGCAGCCGCGAGAGACAGAACTATGGCTACACCTTC.

The chain links TRBV6-6 to TRBJ1-4; TRBD1 matches at 7 bases. The CDR3 has 15 amino acids. The J segment lost 4 bases and the V segment lost 2 bases, leaving 4 bases of the junction unmatched. Germline V lookup: CDR1 MNHNY, CDR2 SVGAGI (reference sequence). The CDR3 sequence: CASSYRDSNNEKLFF. The CDR3 DNA is TGTGCCAGCAGTTACCGGGACAGCAATAATGAAAAACTGTTTTTT.

This chain links TRBV2 with TRBJ2-7, with TRBD1 matching over 7 bases. This CDR3 is 15 amino acids long. After removal of 3 bases from V and 0 bases from J, the junction contained 5 bases not matched to a gene. The germline V gene encodes CDR1 SNHLY and CDR2 FYNNEI. CDR3 nucleotide sequence: TGTGCCAGCAGTGACCATACAGGGGTCTCCTACGAGCAGTACTTC. This translates into CASSDHTGVSYEQYF.

Comments on this clone: One end of the junction does not line up with germline, which may come from a read error. The chain uses TRBV7-9 and TRBJ2-6; perhaps TRBD1 as D (6 bases). The CDR3 extends over 16 amino acids. Per germline, CDR1 SEHNR and CDR2 FQNEAQ (reference sequence). CDR3 sequence: CSSSFEGDRGANVLTF. Written as DNA, the CDR3 is TGTTCCAGCAGCTTCGAGGGGGATCGTGGGGCCAACGTCCTGACTTTC. Full variable domain (outside the CDR3, taken from reference TRBV7-9 and TRBJ2-6): DTGVSQNPRHKITKRGQNVTFRCDPISEHNRLYWYRQTLGQGPEFLTYFQNEAQLEKSRLLSDRFSAERPKGSFSTLEIQRTEQGDSAMYLCSSSFEGDRGANVLTFGAGSRLTVL.

The rearrangement links TRBV5-4 to TRBJ2-3; TRBD2 matches at 8 bases. CDR3 length: 14 residues. V trimming: 4 bases; J trimming: 5 bases; junction bases outside the gene matches: 6. CDR1 and CDR2 (germline): SGHNT, YYREEE (reference sequence). CDR3 in amino acids: CASSAGGGQDTQYF. The CDR3 DNA is TGTGCCAGCAGCGCCGGGGGGGGCCAAGATACGCAGTATTTT.

The V and J genes are TRBV4-3 and TRBJ2-6; no clear D gene. The ends were cut back, 1 base at V and 0 bases at J, with 7 bases in the middle. Germline CDR1 reads LGHNA; CDR2 reads YSLEER. The CDR3 has 16 residues. DNA for the CDR3: TGCGCCAGCAGCCAAGCTATATACTCTGGGGCCAACGTCCTGACTTTC. Protein sequence: CASSQAIYSGANVLTF.

This sequence joins TRBV7-9 and TRBJ2-2; 7 bases fit TRBD1. This CDR3 is 15 amino acids long. Germline V CDR1 and CDR2: SEHNR, FQNEAQ (reference sequence). J lost 6 bases, V lost 1 base, and 5 bases had no gene match. The CDR3 nucleotides are TGTGCCAGCAGCTTAGGGAGACAGGGCGCCGGGGAGCTGTTTTTT. It yields the protein CASSLGRQGAGELFF.

In this sample, this clone turned up a few times. CDR3 coding DNA: TGTGCCAGCAGCCCCCACTCTGACACAGATACGCAGTATTTT. Translating it yields CASSPHSDTDTQYF. The genes are TRBV7-9 and TRBJ2-3; no clear D gene. The length of the CDR3 is 14 residues. V shed 5 bases and J shed 2 bases, with 11 bases lying between them. Germline V CDR1 and CDR2: SEHNR, FQNEAQ (reference sequence).

This clone has more than one count but fewer than ten. The chain joins TRBV6-5 to TRBJ2-7; 7 bases align to TRBD2. The germline gives CDR1 MNHEY, CDR2 SVGAGI. The CDR3 is 15 residues long. The trim removed 5 bases at V and 2 bases at J, leaving 9 bases unmatched. The CDR3 is CASSVPPSGAYEQYF. CDR3 DNA sequence: TGTGCCAGCAGTGTCCCCCCGAGCGGGGCCTACGAGCAGTACTTC.

This clone was observed a few times. The J gene is TRBJ2-1, the V gene TRBV5-4, with TRBD2 matching over 9 bases. The CDR3 sequence is 14 residues long. The V and J ends lost 5 bases and 14 bases, in that order; junction bases with no gene match: 14. The germline gives CDR1 SGHNT, CDR2 YYREEE (reference sequence). As DNA, the CDR3 is TGTGCCAGCAGTTCCGGGAGATCGCGGGGGGGAAAGTTCTTC. It yields the protein CASSSGRSRGGKFF.

This clone came up once. The chain couples TRBV11-2 to TRBJ1-1; no clear D. The length of the CDR3 is 14 residues. Trimming took 1 base from V and 2 from J, leaving 8 bases between them. Germline V gene data show CDR1 as SGHAT and CDR2 as FQNNGV. CDR3 sequence (DNA): TGTGCCAGCAGCTTAGGCGGCAGCAACACTGAAGCTTTCTTT. It codes for CASSLGGSNTEAFF.

The chain joins TRBV28 to TRBJ2-3; TRBD1 is a possible D gene (5 bases). Trimming cost V 1 base and J 5 bases, with 10 bases left between them. CDR3 size: 14 residues. CDR1 MDHEN and CDR2 SYDVKM come from the germline V gene. CDR3 loop: CASSLSQQGDTQYF. CDR3 nucleotides: TGTGCCAGCAGTTTATCCCAGCAGGGAGATACGCAGTATTTT.

The chain is built from TRBV6-5 and TRBJ2-7; D possibly corresponds to TRBD2 (6 bases). This CDR3 comprises 14 residues. V lost 0 bases to trimming and J lost 5 bases, with 11 bases between them. Germline lookup yields CDR1 MNHEY and CDR2 SVGAGI. Here the CDR3 reads CASSYSWGLHEQYF. DNA of the CDR3: TGTGCCAGCAGTTACTCGTGGGGACTCCACGAGCAGTACTTC.

This clone was seen once. The chain has TRBV28 and TRBJ1-1, with D maybe TRBD1 (6 bases). Germline CDR1 is MDHEN and CDR2 is SYDVKM. The CDR3 is 18 amino acids. V lost 1 base to trimming and J lost 3 bases, with 21 bases between them. CDR3 amino acids: CASSLLAGVGTVDTEAFF. As DNA, the CDR3 is TGTGCCAGCAGTTTATTGGCAGGGGTGGGGACGGTTGACACTGAAGCTTTCTTT.